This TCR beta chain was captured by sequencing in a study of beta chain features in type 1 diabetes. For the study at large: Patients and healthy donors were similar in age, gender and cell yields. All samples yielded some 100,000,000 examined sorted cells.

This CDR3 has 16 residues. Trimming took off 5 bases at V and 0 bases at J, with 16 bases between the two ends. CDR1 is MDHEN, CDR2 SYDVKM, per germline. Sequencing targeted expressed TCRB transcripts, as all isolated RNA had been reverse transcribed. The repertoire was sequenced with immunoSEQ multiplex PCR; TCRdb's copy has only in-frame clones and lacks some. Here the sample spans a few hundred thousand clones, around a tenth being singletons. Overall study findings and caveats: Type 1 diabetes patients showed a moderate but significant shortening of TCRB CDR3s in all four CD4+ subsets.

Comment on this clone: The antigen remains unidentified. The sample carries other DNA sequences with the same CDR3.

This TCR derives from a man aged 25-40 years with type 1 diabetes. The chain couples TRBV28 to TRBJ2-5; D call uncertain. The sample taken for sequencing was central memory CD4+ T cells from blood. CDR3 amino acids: CASSLGGGAYQETQYF. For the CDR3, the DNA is TGTGCCAGCAGTCTAGGTGGCGGAGCATACCAAGAGACCCAGTACTTC.